This T cell receptor (beta chain) stems from a study of blood T cell repertoires in COVID-19. Study summary: The United States, Italy and Spain were the sources of the acute and convalescent COVID-19 samples. The cDNA or gDNA used as material had been derived from T cells, B-cell-depleted T cells, or PBMCs.

Germline CDR1 KGHSH, CDR2 LQKENI. J lost 6 bases, V lost 2 bases, and 6 bases had no gene match. The CDR3 spans 15 residues. Concerning this clone itself: At the DNA level, this CDR3 is encoded by other sequences in the same sample as well.

Original handling: Scientists estimated how many nucleated cells there were by amplifying reference gene primers. Profiled with immunoSEQ multiplex PCR; TCRdb holds only in-frame clones, not every one. For V, J and clone size, that table is used; D and trimming come from the DNA. This table has more than 250,000 clones, more than 75% appearing once. The sequence derives from a man in his fifties or sixties with active or convalescent COVID-19. Sequenced sample: peripheral blood. The chain combines TRBV18 with TRBJ2-1; 8 nucleotides match TRBD2. CDR3 sequence reads: CASSPSSGSGNEQFF. The CDR3 coding sequence is TGTGCCAGCTCACCATCAAGCGGGAGTGGCAATGAGCAGTTCTTC.